The 3 T cell receptor beta chains presented below share a single source sample, sequenced in a study of blood T cell repertoires in COVID-19. Measured with immunoSEQ multiplex PCR; TCRdb has only the in-frame clones, and not every one. Seen here are 120,000 or so clones, less than 90% observed once, and the top ten hold approximately 6.6%. Sequenced sample: peripheral blood. These TCRs come from an elderly man with active or convalescent COVID-19.

This clone was counted only a few times. The rearrangement uses TRBV9 and TRBJ1-2; 7 nucleotides match TRBD1. The CDR3 consists of 15 residues. Looked up from germline, CDR1 is SGDLS and CDR2 is YYNGEE. V trimming: 2 bases; J trimming: 3 bases; junction bases outside the gene matches: 7. The CDR3 DNA follows: TGTGCCAGCAGCGTGACCCCCGGGACAGACTATGGCTACACCTTC. Its protein is CASSVTPGTDYGYTF.

The V call is TRBV5-4, the J call TRBJ2-1, with 8 bases fitting TRBD1. J lost 6 bases, V lost 2 bases, and 4 bases had no gene match. CDR1 and CDR2 from the germline V gene are SGHNT and YYREEE (reference sequence). There are 14 residues in the CDR3. The DNA of the CDR3 is TGTGCCAGCAGCTTTGGACAGGGTAGCAATGAGCAGTTCTTC. Residues: CASSFGQGSNEQFF.

This rearrangement joins TRBV18 to TRBJ2-7; 9 bases are shared with TRBD1. After removal of 2 bases from V and 2 bases from J, the junction contained 4 bases not matched to a gene. CDR1 and CDR2 (germline): KGHSH, LQKENI. The CDR3 is made up of 15 amino acids. CDR3 sequence reads: CASSPNRQGAYEQYF. CDR3 coding DNA: TGTGCCAGCTCACCAAATAGACAGGGGGCCTACGAGCAGTACTTC.